This T cell receptor beta chain was captured by sequencing in a study of blood T cell repertoires in COVID-19. Overall study context: The origin of the acute and convalescent COVID-19 samples was the United States, Italy and Spain. Sources were T cells, B-cell-depleted T cells, or PBMCs; the material itself was cDNA or gDNA.

The CDR3 loop spans 14 amino acids. V was pared by 4 bases and J by 0 bases, with 8 bases between. The germline V gene encodes CDR1 SGHRS and CDR2 YFSETQ. As handled by the study authors: Nucleated cell counts were estimated from reference gene primer amplification. Using immunoSEQ multiplex PCR, the repertoire was profiled, and TCRdb retains in-frame clones only, with some absent. The D gene and trimming were derived from the DNA, and the V and J assignments and clone size from that table. This sample has 75,000 to 90,000 clones, with roughly 88% found just once. This chain connects TRBV5-1 to TRBJ2-1; D call uncertain. This sequence originates from a woman aged 50 to 60 in a cohort sampled during active COVID-19. Sample: peripheral blood. The CDR3 reads CASSPPSSYNEQFF. CDR3 in DNA: TGCGCCAGCAGCCCCCCTAGCTCCTACAATGAGCAGTTCTTC.